The present T cell receptor (beta chain) was sequenced within a study of T cell responses to AZD1222 COVID-19 vaccine. Study conclusions and caveats: Reportedly, nearly half of unique spike TCRs recognized epitopes outside B.1.351/B.1.1.7 mutations. It should be noted that donors were predominantly white British and more often female, and clonal diversity was possibly underestimated. Dominant CD4 TCR responses targeted spike regions 160-218 and 743-854. Repertoires in all cases were sampled only once the peak T cell response had passed.

Trimming cost V 5 bases and J 3 bases, with 13 bases left between them. The CDR3 consists of 15 residues. Germline V CDR1 and CDR2: SNHLY, FYNNEI. Concerning this clone itself: Its target is unknown.

Assay: immunoSEQ multiplex PCR; the TCRdb copy retains only in-frame clones and omits some. Among about 150,000 clones listed, about 89% were seen once. Sample: peripheral blood, taken 28 days after the second AZD1222 dose. This sequence joins TRBV2 and TRBJ1-4; D remains unclear. The sequence came from an adult who received the AZD1222 COVID-19 vaccine. The CDR3 spells CASSKYRNPNEKLFF. As DNA, the CDR3 is TGTGCCAGCAGTAAATACAGAAATCCTAATGAAAAACTGTTTTTT. The variable domain in full, completed from reference TRBV2 and TRBJ1-4, reads EPEVTQTPSHQVTQMGQEVILRCVPISNHLYFYWYRQILGQKVEFLVSFYNNEISEKSEIFDDQFSVERPDGSNFTLKIRSTKLEDSAMYFCASSKYRNPNEKLFFGSGTQLSVL.